The 9 T cell receptor beta chains in this list originate from one sample, sequenced in a study of blood T cell repertoires in COVID-19. The table came from immunoSEQ multiplex PCR; TCRdb's copy has only in-frame clones and leaves some out. The profile shows over 55,000 clones, 87% of them singletons. The sequencing input was peripheral blood. These receptors were obtained from a man aged 50-60 years with active COVID-19.

This clone was counted between two and nine times. The V and J genes are TRBV7-9 and TRBJ1-5; D ambiguous. CDR3 length: 15 residues. Germline lookup yields CDR1 SEHNR and CDR2 FQNEAQ (reference sequence). The ends were cut back, 0 bases at V and 5 bases at J, with 11 bases in the middle. The CDR3 DNA follows: TGTGCCAGCAGCTTAGCGGGCAGGAGGGATCAGCCCCAGCATTTT. It yields the protein CASSLAGRRDQPQHF.

V gene TRBV28 combines with J gene TRBJ2-1; D is perhaps TRBD1 (6 bases). Trimming pared 7 bases from V and 4 bases from J, leaving 20 bases between. CDR1 is MDHEN and CDR2 is SYDVKM in the germline V gene. The CDR3 consists of 16 residues. CDR3 region: CASKLTGTPLYNEQFF. CDR3 bases: TGTGCCAGCAAACTCACCGGGACACCACTTTACAATGAGCAGTTCTTC.

This chain links TRBV6-5 with TRBJ1-1; 8 bases align to TRBD1. The germline V gene has CDR1 MNHEY and CDR2 SVGAGI. CDR3 size: 13 residues. Unmatched junction bases numbered 3, after V lost 0 bases and J lost 9 bases. DNA of the CDR3: TGTGCCAGCAGTTACTCGACAGGGGAGAAAGCTTTCTTT. Residues: CASSYSTGEKAFF.

The chain uses TRBV7-2 and TRBJ1-1, with 9 bases fitting TRBD1. V dropped 4 bases and J dropped 5; count of bases not matched to a gene: 8. Germline CDR1 is SGHTA and CDR2 is FQGNSA. The CDR3 extends over 15 amino acids. CDR3 protein: CASSWSGQGWTEAFF. In nucleotides, the CDR3 is TGTGCCAGCAGCTGGTCGGGACAGGGTTGGACTGAAGCTTTCTTT. The full variable domain, with the rest looked up from reference TRBV7-2 and TRBJ1-1, is GAGVSQSPSNKVTEKGKDVELRCDPISGHTALYWYRQSLGQGLEFLIYFQGNSAPDKSGLPSDRFSAERTGGSVSTLTIQRTQQEDSAVYLCASSWSGQGWTEAFFGQGTRLTVV.

The chain carries TRBV5-1 and TRBJ1-2; D perhaps matches TRBD1 (5 bases). Germline V CDR1 and CDR2: SGHRS, YFSETQ. The CDR3 has 15 residues. V was pared by 0 bases and J by 1 base, with 10 bases between. CDR3 in DNA: TGCGCCAGCAGCTTGGTACCCGGGGGTAACTATGGCTACACCTTC. The encoded protein is CASSLVPGGNYGYTF.

This clone was counted a few times. V is TRBV19 and J is TRBJ1-1; D remains unclear. Trimming stripped 6 bases from V and 3 bases from J, with 11 bases between. From germline, CDR1 is LNHDA and CDR2 SQIVND (reference sequence). CDR3 size: 13 residues. The CDR3: CASSPVLDTEAFF. In nucleotides, the CDR3 is TGTGCCAGTAGCCCCGTCCTTGACACTGAAGCTTTCTTT.

The DNA for the CDR3 is TGTGCCACCAGTGAAACGACAGGGGGCAACTACGAGCAGTACTTC. Protein sequence: CATSETTGGNYEQYF. The chain recombines TRBV24-1 with TRBJ2-7; 10 bases line up with TRBD1. CDR1 KGHDR and CDR2 SFDVKD come from the germline V gene. With 4 bases clipped from V and 3 bases from J, the junction kept 5 bases outside the gene matches. The CDR3 is 15 residues long.

This clone showed up just once. V and J are TRBV9 and TRBJ2-1; 13 nucleotides match TRBD2. Germline-derived CDR1 and CDR2 are SGDLS and YYNGEE. The CDR3 runs 15 residues. J was trimmed by 9 bases and V by 0 bases; bases with no gene match: 3. The CDR3 sequence is CASSVGTSGSPEQFF. In DNA, the CDR3 is TGTGCCAGCAGCGTAGGGACTAGCGGGAGTCCTGAGCAGTTCTTC.

V gene TRBV9 combines with J gene TRBJ2-3, with D perhaps TRBD2 (6 bases). CDR3 length equals 13 residues. Germline V CDR1 and CDR2: SGDLS, YYNGEE. Trimming took 1 base from V and 4 from J, leaving 7 bases between them. DNA for the CDR3: TGTGCCAGCAGCGTACTAGCGTCAGATACGCAGTATTTT. Translated, it gives CASSVLASDTQYF.